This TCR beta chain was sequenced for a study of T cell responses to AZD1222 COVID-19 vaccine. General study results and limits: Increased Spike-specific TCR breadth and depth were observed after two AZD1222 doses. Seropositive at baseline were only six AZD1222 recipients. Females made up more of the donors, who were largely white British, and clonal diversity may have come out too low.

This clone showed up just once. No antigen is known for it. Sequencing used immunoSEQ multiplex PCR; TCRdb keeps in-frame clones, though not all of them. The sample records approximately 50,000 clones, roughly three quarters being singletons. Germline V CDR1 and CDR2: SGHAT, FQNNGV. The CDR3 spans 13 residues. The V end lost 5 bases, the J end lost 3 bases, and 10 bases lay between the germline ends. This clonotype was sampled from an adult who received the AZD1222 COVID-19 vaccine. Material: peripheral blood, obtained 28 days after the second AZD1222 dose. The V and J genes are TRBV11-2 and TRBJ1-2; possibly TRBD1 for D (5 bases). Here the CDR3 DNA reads TGTGCCAGCAGCAGCGGACACTACTATGGCTACACCTTC. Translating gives CASSSGHYYGYTF.